These 9 T cell receptor beta chains were sequenced from one sample in a study of blood T cell repertoires in COVID-19. Only in-frame clones appear in the TCRdb table, and some are missing; sequencing was by immunoSEQ multiplex PCR. The sample shows about 350,000 clones, roughly 84% of them seen only once. Sequencing was carried out using PBMCs or T cells enriched from blood (not recorded which). These receptors were obtained from a woman aged 30 to 39 who had recovered from COVID-19.

The J gene is TRBJ1-2, the V gene TRBV19; D may be TRBD1 (6 bases). Deletions cut 4 bases from V and 3 bases from J, with 12 bases between. Germline CDR1 reads LNHDA; CDR2 reads SQIVND (reference sequence). The CDR3 runs 14 residues. CDR3 sequence reads: CASSRTVLDYGYTF. CDR3 DNA sequence: TGTGCCAGTAGTAGGACAGTATTAGACTATGGCTACACCTTC.

This clone turned up a few times. The CDR3 loop is CASSSRTSGGALSTDTQYF. The CDR3, as DNA: TGCGCCAGCAGCTCCCGGACTAGCGGGGGGGCCTTGAGCACAGATACGCAGTATTTT. The V and J genes are TRBV4-1 and TRBJ2-3, with 15 bases fitting TRBD2. The junction had 9 bases not matched to a gene; V was cut back by 5 bases and J by 0 bases. The CDR3 contains 19 residues. The germline V gene encodes CDR1 MGHRA and CDR2 YSYEKL.

This clone was observed a single time. The CDR3 nucleotides read TGTGCCAGCAGTGCCAACAGGGACTACGAGCAGTACTTC. Residues: CASSANRDYEQYF. The chain recombines TRBV2 with TRBJ2-7; D might be TRBD1 (6 bases). The length of the CDR3 is 13 residues. V lost 4 bases, J lost 3 bases, and 10 bases lay in between. Germline values: CDR1 SNHLY, CDR2 FYNNEI.

The J gene is TRBJ1-3, the V gene TRBV6-4; D unclear. CDR1 and CDR2 (germline): MRHNA, SNTAGT. V shed 0 bases and J shed 1 base, with 10 bases lying between them. CDR3 length: 16 amino acids. This CDR3 is CASSDSSRMSGNTIYF. CDR3 sequence (DNA): TGTGCCAGCAGTGACTCGTCCAGGATGTCTGGAAACACCATATATTTT.

This chain links TRBV6-5 with TRBJ2-7; 8 bases map to TRBD2. This CDR3 comprises 14 residues. V trimming: 3 bases; J trimming: 7 bases; junction bases outside the gene matches: 8. Germline V gene data show CDR1 as MNHEY and CDR2 as SVGAGI. The CDR3 loop reads CASSYSGGRREQYF. CDR3 DNA: TGTGCCAGCAGTTATAGCGGCGGGAGGAGGGAGCAGTACTTC.

The chain joins TRBV29-1 to TRBJ2-7; 8 bases line up with TRBD1. The J segment lost 2 bases and the V segment lost 4 bases, leaving 10 bases of the junction unmatched. The CDR3 runs 15 residues. CDR1 and CDR2 (germline): SQVTM, ANQGSEA. Here the CDR3 DNA reads TGCAGCGTTGCCCGCGGTACAGGGGGAGCCTACGAGCAGTACTTC. Protein sequence: CSVARGTGGAYEQYF.

The chain links TRBV5-1 to TRBJ1-4, with D possibly TRBD1 on 6 matching bases. Trimming cost V 4 bases and J 7 bases, with 11 bases left between them. The CDR3 covers 13 residues. From germline, CDR1 is SGHRS and CDR2 YFSETQ. CDR3 nucleotide sequence: TGCGCCAGCAGCGAACAGGGTATTGAAAAACTGTTTTTT. Translating gives CASSEQGIEKLFF.

This rearrangement joins TRBV5-3 to TRBJ2-7, with D perhaps matching TRBD1 (5 bases). TRBV5-3 is recorded as an ORF, its role being uncertain. CDR3 length equals 15 residues. V lost 0 bases, J lost 3 bases, and 13 bases lay in between. The CDR3 DNA follows: TGTGCCAGAAGCTTGGACGTGACAGACAACTACGAGCAGTACTTC. It encodes CARSLDVTDNYEQYF.

This clone was observed once. The chain uses TRBV7-2 and TRBJ2-7; 8 nucleotides line up with TRBD1. The CDR3 sequence is 14 residues long. The germline V gene encodes CDR1 SGHTA and CDR2 FQGNSA. Trimming took 3 bases from V and 2 from J; bases not matched to a gene: 3. In DNA, the CDR3 is TGTGCCAGCAGCTTGGGGACAGGAACCTACGAGCAGTACTTC. Amino acids: CASSLGTGTYEQYF.